This T cell receptor (beta chain) is drawn from a study of neurological immune-mediated disorders. Points from the study as a whole: The phylogenetic placement of 18 of 34 multiple sclerosis patients' repertoires in one related-CDR3 cluster constitutes a possible signature. The level of TCR clonal expansion was highest in patients with HTLV-1-associated myelopathy and lowest in multiple sclerosis, where it fell below the level seen in healthy controls.

CDR3 size: 13 residues. V was cut by 7 bases and J by 2 bases, with 10 bases left in between. This clonotype showed up many times. Antigen unknown. The cDNA was synthesized by 5'RACE incorporating 10-nucleotide random UMIs. TCRdb processed the 5' RACE reads anew with MiXCR; each CDR3 protein has one entry. The table includes under 85,000 distinct CDR3 sequences, roughly 4.9% detected once. The chain is built from TRBV12-3 or TRBV12-4 and TRBJ2-3; a weak D match, TRBD1 (6 bases). The receptor was derived from a human donor with multiple sclerosis. The donor label of this sample is uncertain. Source material: PBMCs. This chain's CDR3 is CASTLGHTDTQYF. The CDR3 region has the DNA TGTGCCAGCACCCTGGGACACACAGATACGCAGTATTTT.